This T cell receptor beta chain was profiled in a study of blood T cell repertoires in COVID-19. For the study at large: There were acute and convalescent COVID-19 samples, and they came from the United States, Italy and Spain.

Some clones are missing from TCRdb's copy, which holds only in-frame ones; the method was immunoSEQ multiplex PCR. The repertoire holds fewer than 65,000 clones, 65% to 90% seen once, with over 1% in the top ten. Germline assignment: CDR1 SNHLY and CDR2 FYNNEI. This CDR3 is 16 amino acids long. Trimming cost V 5 bases and J 2 bases, with 17 bases left between them. The sequence derives from a man aged 55 to 70 with acute or convalescent COVID-19. Specimen: peripheral blood. This sequence joins TRBV2 and TRBJ2-3, with a tentative D call TRBD1 (6 bases). CDR3 DNA: TGTGCCAGCAGTAACACCCGGGACAAACTCACAGATACGCAGTATTTT. Its translation: CASSNTRDKLTDTQYF.